These 23 T cell receptor beta chains were all obtained from the same sample, sequenced in a study of T cell repertoires in cytomegalovirus infection. These TCRs are of unknown antigen specificity. TCRdb re-derived calls from the reads in MiXCR, one entry per CDR3 protein. This repertoire shows 140,000 to 150,000 distinct CDR3 sequences, approximately 30% found once; its top ten account for about 50%. Specimen: CD8+ T cells from cultured PBMCs, collected from culture after CMV antigen stimulation. These receptors came from a human donor in good health (CMV status not recorded). Some clones in this sample may be carry-over from other donors' samples.

The chain combines TRBV2 with TRBJ2-6; 8 bases agree with TRBD1. Trimming at V came to 8 bases and at J to 0 bases, leaving 12 bases not matched to a gene. Germline V gene lookup returns CDR1 SNHLY and CDR2 FYNNEI. The CDR3 is 18 amino acids. DNA for the CDR3: TGTGCCAGCCGCCACCTCGGACAGGGAAGCTCTGGGGCCAACGTCCTGACTTTC. This codes for CASRHLGQGSSGANVLTF.

J is TRBJ1-2 and V is TRBV27; D is uncertain. Germline V CDR1 and CDR2: MNHEY, SMNVEV (reference sequence). CDR3 size: 13 residues. V lost 5 bases, J lost 6 bases, and 13 bases lay in between. The CDR3 DNA reads as TGTGCCAGCAGTCCCCGGTCTAGGGATGGCTACACCTTC. It specifies CASSPRSRDGYTF.

The chain couples TRBV7-6 to TRBJ1-1; TRBD1 might be the D (5 bases). Germline CDR1 reads SGHVS; CDR2 reads FNYEAQ. V lost 4 bases to trimming and J lost 4 bases, with 10 bases between them. The CDR3 is 13 residues long. CDR3 amino acids: CASSSGVSTEAFF. The CDR3 region has the DNA TGTGCCAGCAGCTCGGGGGTGAGCACTGAAGCTTTCTTT.

CDR3 protein: CASSLVPNTGELFF. The CDR3 DNA is TGTGCCAGCAGCTTAGTCCCGAACACCGGGGAGCTGTTTTTT. The chain links TRBV11-2 to TRBJ2-2; the D is unclear. CDR1 is SGHAT and CDR2 is FQNNGV in the germline V gene. The CDR3 extends over 14 amino acids. Trimming took 1 base from V and 0 from J, leaving 3 bases between them.

Only one count was recorded for this clonotype. The chain uses TRBV6-5 and TRBJ2-1; TRBD2 matches 8 bases. Trimming at V came to 5 bases and at J to 7 bases, leaving 4 bases not matched to a gene. CDR1 is MNHEY and CDR2 is SVGAGI in the germline V gene. The CDR3 consists of 13 residues. CDR3 protein: CASSDGGGNEQFF. The CDR3, as DNA: TGTGCCAGCAGTGACGGGGGGGGGAATGAGCAGTTCTTC.

This clonotype was counted only a few times. Written as DNA, the CDR3 is TGTGCCAGCAGCCAAGGGGGGACAGGTTTTAACTATGGCTACACCTTC. Protein sequence: CASSQGGTGFNYGYTF. The V and J genes are TRBV3-1 and TRBJ1-2; TRBD1 agrees at 8 bases. From germline, CDR1 is LGHDT and CDR2 YNNKEL (reference sequence). The length of the CDR3 is 16 residues. V was pared by 1 base and J by 1 base, with 5 bases of the junction left unmatched.

The V and J genes are TRBV25-1 and TRBJ2-7, with no clear D. The CDR3 sequence is 15 residues long. Germline CDR1 is MGHDK and CDR2 is SYGVNS. The V gene lost 1 base and the J gene lost 1 base, with 11 bases spanning the gap. The CDR3 nucleotides read TGTGCCAGCAGTGAATGGGGATATAATTCCTACGAGCAGTACTTC. This sequence encodes CASSEWGYNSYEQYF.

This clonotype was observed once. The V call is TRBV28, the J call TRBJ2-1; D is possibly TRBD1 or TRBD2 (5 bases each). Trimming removed 8 bases at V and 6 bases at J, with 17 bases between. Germline CDR1 and CDR2: MDHEN and SYDVKM. The CDR3 totals 14 residues. CDR3 bases: TGTGCCAGCGGAACGCGAGGGGCACGCAATGAGCAGTTCTTC. Translation: CASGTRGARNEQFF.

This clonotype has only a few counts. The chain joins TRBV12-3 or TRBV12-4 to TRBJ1-2; D not resolved. Trimming pared 6 bases from V and 10 bases from J, leaving 18 bases between. The CDR3 is 13 residues long. The CDR3 nucleotides read TGTGCCAGCAGCCCCTTCCCAACTGAGGACTACACCTTC. The encoded protein is CASSPFPTEDYTF.

The chain uses TRBV9 and TRBJ2-3, with a weak D call TRBD2 (5 bases). CDR3 length: 16 residues. CDR1 and CDR2 from the germline V gene are SGDLS and YYNGEE. The V and J ends lost 4 bases and 2 bases respectively, with 17 bases between them. The CDR3 region has the DNA TGTGCCAGCAGCTCTCGGCTAACCGGGATCACAGATACGCAGTATTTT. Translating it yields CASSSRLTGITDTQYF.

This sequence joins TRBV15 and TRBJ1-2, with no clear D. The ends were cut back, 11 bases at V and 2 bases at J, with 15 bases in the middle. This CDR3 is built from 13 residues. Germline V lookup: CDR1 LNHNV, CDR2 YYDKDF (reference sequence). In DNA, the CDR3 is TGTGCCCCCGGCCACCTGGGGAACTATGGCTACACCTTC. This encodes CAPGHLGNYGYTF.

V is TRBV9 and J is TRBJ2-5; the match to TRBD2 covers 8 bases. V shed 0 bases, J shed 4 bases, and the junction held 8 bases outside the gene matches. CDR3 length: 16 residues. Germline values: CDR1 SGDLS, CDR2 YYNGEE. This chain's CDR3 is CASSVESGGRGETQYF. The CDR3, as DNA: TGTGCCAGCAGCGTAGAGAGCGGGGGTCGGGGAGAGACCCAGTACTTC.

The V call is TRBV12-3 or TRBV12-4, the J call TRBJ2-7; no firm D call. This CDR3 region has 15 residues. V was shortened by 3 bases and J by 4 bases, with 16 bases between the two germline ends. CDR3 sequence reads: CASSFGLIGRYEQYF. For the CDR3, the DNA is TGTGCCAGCAGTTTCGGTCTTATCGGCAGGTACGAGCAGTACTTC.

This clonotype was seen a few times. The chain uses TRBV2 and TRBJ2-2; D gene unclear. Per the germline V gene, CDR1 is SNHLY and CDR2 is FYNNEI. V was cut by 6 bases and J by 4 bases, with 15 bases left in between. This CDR3 has 15 residues. The CDR3 nucleotides read TGTGCCAGCAGAGTCAGGACCGGGTCCACCGGGGAGCTGTTTTTT. This encodes CASRVRTGSTGELFF.

This clonotype was counted once. This chain uses TRBV5-4 with TRBJ1-1, with 8 bases lining up with TRBD1. Germline values: CDR1 SGHNT, CDR2 YYREEE (reference sequence). J was trimmed by 0 bases and V by 6 bases; bases with no gene match: 13. The CDR3 has 17 amino acids. The CDR3 protein is CASTTADRASMNTEAFF. As DNA, the CDR3 is TGTGCCAGCACCACCGCGGACAGGGCATCCATGAACACTGAAGCTTTCTTT.

Concerning this clonotype: This may arise from a read error, as a much more abundant clone is one base away. The rearrangement uses TRBV7-2 and TRBJ1-5, with D unclear. The germline V gene encodes CDR1 SGHTA and CDR2 FQGNSA. CDR3 length: 15 amino acids. V lost 4 bases and J 6 bases, leaving 16 bases between the germline ends. For the CDR3, the DNA is TGTGCCAGCAGCTCAGCGCTTGAGGGTAGTCAGCCCCAGCATTTT. Encoded protein: CASSSALEGSQPQHF.

The chain is built from TRBV7-8 and TRBJ2-2; D is uncertain. The CDR3 consists of 15 residues. Per the germline V gene, CDR1 is SGHVS and CDR2 is FQNEAQ. Trimming took 1 base from V and 1 from J, leaving 7 bases between them. The CDR3 DNA sequence: TGTGCCAGCAGCTTAGTGGGTGGGAACACCGGGGAGCTGTTTTTT. Translated, it gives CASSLVGGNTGELFF. The variable domain in full, completed from reference TRBV7-8 and TRBJ2-2, reads GAGVSQSPRYKVAKRGQDVALRCDPISGHVSLFWYQQALGQGPEFLTYFQNEAQLDKSGLPSDRFFAERPEGSVSTLKIQRTQQEDSAVYLCASSLVGGNTGELFFGEGSRLTVL.

This clonotype came up a few times. The chain links TRBV28 to TRBJ2-1, with 7 bases aligning to TRBD2. Germline values: CDR1 MDHEN, CDR2 SYDVKM. This CDR3 is built from 16 residues. After removal of 3 bases from V and 3 bases from J, the junction contained 8 bases not matched to a gene. CDR3 residues: CASSFFWRGNYNEQFF. DNA for the CDR3: TGTGCCAGCAGTTTTTTTTGGCGGGGGAACTACAATGAGCAGTTCTTC.

This clonotype was counted only a few times. This chain joins TRBV7-8 and TRBJ2-1; D is undetermined. The germline V and J ends were trimmed by 5 bases and 10 bases, with 9 bases remaining between them. Germline CDR1 and CDR2: SGHVS and FQNEAQ. The CDR3 is 11 amino acids. This CDR3 reads CASSPRTEQFF. CDR3 bases: TGTGCCAGCAGCCCCCGGACGGAGCAGTTCTTC.

On this clonotype itself: The junction shows a germline mismatch at one end, possibly a read error. This chain joins TRBV7-9 and TRBJ2-1; 8 bases align to TRBD1. Looked up from germline, CDR1 is SEHNR and CDR2 is FQNEAQ (reference sequence). The CDR3 sequence is 16 residues long. The CDR3 nucleotides read TGTGCCGGCAGCTGGCCCGTGGGACAGGCGTACAATGAGCAGTTCTTC. This encodes CAGSWPVGQAYNEQFF.

This clonotype appeared many times. V and J are TRBV7-9 and TRBJ1-3; TRBD1 might be the D (5 bases). CDR3 length: 16 residues. The germline gives CDR1 SEHNR, CDR2 FQNEAQ (reference sequence). V lost 3 bases and J lost 0, with 12 bases in between. CDR3 DNA sequence: TGTGCCAGCAGCTTGGGCAGCCAGGGCTCTGGAAACACCATATATTTT. Translation: CASSLGSQGSGNTIYF.

A note on this clonotype: A much larger clone differs by one base, so this may be a read error. The V and J genes are TRBV7-8 and TRBJ2-1; 7 bases fit TRBD2. The length of the CDR3 is 15 residues. Germline CDR1 is SGHVS and CDR2 is FQNEAQ. CDR3 protein: CASSTTSNYYKEQFF. CDR3 sequence (DNA): TGTGCCAGCAGCACGACTAGCAATTACTACAAAGAGCAGTTCTTC.

As DNA, the CDR3 is TGTGCCAGCAGTACGGGGGCCGCTTTGGCTTTCTTT. It encodes CASSTGAALAFF. The J gene is TRBJ1-1, the V gene TRBV6-1; D is perhaps TRBD1 (6 bases). The CDR3 is 12 residues long. Germline-derived CDR1 and CDR2 are MNHNS and SASEGT. Trimming removed 5 bases from V and 11 bases from J, with 15 bases in between.